A selection of T cell receptor beta chains follows, all from one sample in a study of glioma-infiltrating T cells. Via MiXCR, TCRdb re-called the multiplex PCR reads, giving one row per CDR3 protein. This table has under 150,000 distinct CDR3 sequences, about 25% appearing once. The sample was glioma tissue, nonneoplastic brain tissue, or PBMCs (not recorded which). Receptors were obtained from a human donor with low-grade glioma or glioblastoma, undergoing nonglioma brain surgery, or in good health (not recorded which). Each CDR3 is given with its conserved first and last residue. D genes are given only for firm matches. The size field is filled for only some rows; it gives once, few, many or a size class.

CASNGDYNSPLHF	TGTGCCAGCAATGGTGACTATAATTCACCCCTCCACTTT	TRBV2	TRBJ1-6	NA	NA
CASTQLRSSYNSPLHF	TGTGCCAGTACCCAGCTCCGTTCCTCCTATAATTCACCCCTCCACTTT	TRBV7-2	TRBJ1-6	NA	NA
CSASGGATEAFF	TGCAGTGCTAGCGGGGGTGCCACTGAAGCTTTCTTT	TRBV20-1	TRBJ1-1	many	NA
CASSEVAAAKNIQYF	TGTGCCAGCAGTGAGGTGGCCGCGGCCAAAAACATTCAGTACTTC	TRBV25-1	TRBJ2-4	NA	NA
CASSLTGTGPTDTQYF	TGTGCCAGCAGCTTGACCGGGACAGGGCCCACAGATACGCAGTATTTT	TRBV7-3	TRBJ2-3	few	TRBD1
CASSLYSGGTDTQYF	TGTGCCAGCAGCTTGTATAGCGGTGGGACAGATACGCAGTATTTT	TRBV5-5	TRBJ2-3	NA	NA
CASSQGQWKGSEQFF	TGTGCCAGCAGCCAAGGACAGTGGAAAGGTAGTGAGCAGTTCTTC	TRBV7-9	TRBJ2-1	NA	NA
CASRVGGSYNEQFF	TGTGCCAGTAGGGTAGGGGGCTCCTACAATGAGCAGTTCTTC	TRBV19	TRBJ2-1	few	NA
CSARVSAFGQGDQPQHF	TGCAGTGCTAGAGTGAGTGCCTTCGGACAGGGAGATCAGCCCCAGCATTTT	TRBV20-1	TRBJ1-5	many	TRBD1
CATSDVDRTYNEQFF	TGTGCCACCAGTGACGTGGACAGGACATACAATGAGCAGTTCTTC	TRBV24-1	TRBJ2-1	NA	TRBD1
CASSAGQGSSPLHF	TGCGCCAGCAGCGCTGGACAGGGGAGTTCACCCCTCCACTTT	TRBV5-1	TRBJ1-6	few	TRBD1
CASSLASGNTIYF	TGTGCCAGCAGTTTAGCCTCTGGAAACACCATATATTTT	TRBV27	TRBJ1-3	many	NA
CASSLGYSGANVLTF	TGTGCCAGCAGTTTAGGTTACTCTGGGGCCAACGTCCTGACTTTC	TRBV28	TRBJ2-6	few	NA
CASSRGGPSAEAFF	TGTGCCAGCAGCCGAGGGGGGCCCAGCGCTGAAGCTTTCTTT	TRBV28	TRBJ1-1	NA	NA
CASSLEIRDEQFF	TGTGCCAGCAGCTTAGAGATTAGGGATGAGCAGTTCTTC	TRBV7-9	TRBJ2-1	few	NA
CASSPPIGEDYGYTF	TGTGCCAGCAGCCCGCCGATAGGGGAGGACTATGGCTACACCTTC	TRBV7-9	TRBJ1-2	NA	NA
CASSPGSWMNTEAFF	TGTGCCAGCTCACCCGGTTCGTGGATGAACACTGAAGCTTTCTTT	TRBV18	TRBJ1-1	few	NA
CASSLAGSTTNEKLFF	TGTGCCAGCAGCTTAGCAGGGAGCACTACTAATGAAAAACTGTTTTTT	TRBV7-9	TRBJ1-4	NA	NA
CSARVRGMNTEAFF	TGCAGTGCTAGAGTCAGGGGTATGAACACTGAAGCTTTCTTT	TRBV20-1	TRBJ1-1	NA	NA
CASSRDRGRETQYF	TGTGCCAGCAGCCGGGACAGGGGGCGAGAGACCCAGTACTTC	TRBV6-1	TRBJ2-5	many	TRBD1
CATSAGGLASTDTQYF	TGTGCCACCAGTGCCGGGGGGCTTGCTAGCACAGATACGCAGTATTTT	TRBV24-1	TRBJ2-3	many	NA
CASSQVTPSTDTQYF	TGTGCCAGCAGCCAAGTCACCCCGAGCACAGATACGCAGTATTTT	TRBV3-1	TRBJ2-3	many	NA
CASSLPGSYNEQFF	TGTGCCAGCAGCTTACCCGGCAGTTACAATGAGCAGTTCTTC	TRBV7-2	TRBJ2-1	NA	NA
CASSLSADYVQYF	TGTGCCAGCAGTTTATCCGCGGATTACGTTCAGTACTTC	TRBV27	TRBJ2-4	few	NA
CASGYRPNTVAFF	TGTGCCAGCGGGTACAGGCCGAACACTGTAGCTTTCTTT	TRBV2	TRBJ1-1	NA	NA
CASSYRTGLTEAFF	TGTGCCAGCAGTTACAGGACAGGGCTGACTGAAGCTTTCTTT	TRBV6-6	TRBJ1-1	few	TRBD1
CASSLVISREVYGYTF	TGTGCCAGCAGCTTAGTCATCTCCAGGGAAGTCTATGGCTACACCTTC	TRBV11-1	TRBJ1-2	NA	NA
CASSTGRSMGQPQHF	TGTGCCAGTAGTACGGGACGGTCTATGGGTCAGCCCCAGCATTTT	TRBV19	TRBJ1-5	NA	NA
CASSLSSGGAADTQYF	TGCGCCAGCAGCTTGTCTAGCGGGGGAGCTGCAGATACGCAGTATTTT	TRBV5-1	TRBJ2-3	few	TRBD2
CASSRGQGASDTQYF	TGCGCCAGCAGCCGCGGACAGGGGGCTTCAGATACGCAGTATTTT	TRBV4-1	TRBJ2-3	many	TRBD1
CASSLRREGYQNIQYF	TGTGCCAGCAGCTTAAGGAGGGAGGGATACCAAAACATTCAGTACTTC	TRBV7-2	TRBJ2-4	NA	TRBD2
CASRPLTGNNQPQHF	TGTGCCAGCAGACCTCTTACAGGGAACAATCAGCCCCAGCATTTT	TRBV28	TRBJ1-5	many	NA
CASSPPANSPLHF	TGTGCCAGCTCACCACCGGCGAATTCACCCCTCCACTTT	TRBV18	TRBJ1-6	NA	NA
CASSPGSYGTEAFF	TGTGCCAGCAGCCCAGGGTCCTATGGGACTGAAGCTTTCTTT	TRBV4-2	TRBJ1-1	few	NA
CSARFPQGTTWQETQYF	TGCAGTGCTAGATTTCCGCAGGGGACAACTTGGCAAGAGACCCAGTACTTC	TRBV20-1	TRBJ2-5	NA	NA
CASSPTGGIRETQYF	TGTGCCAGCAGTCCCACAGGGGGCATCAGGGAGACCCAGTACTTC	TRBV25-1	TRBJ2-5	NA	TRBD1
CASSPSDRLGAFF	TGTGCCAGCAGCCCATCTGACCGCCTGGGAGCTTTCTTT	TRBV7-3	TRBJ1-1	few	NA
CASNPSTGLVGETQYF	TGCGCCAGCAACCCTTCCACAGGGCTGGTAGGAGAGACCCAGTACTTC	TRBV5-1	TRBJ2-5	NA	NA
CASSASHYTEAFF	TGTGCCAGCAGCGCTAGTCACTACACTGAAGCTTTCTTT	TRBV3-1	TRBJ1-1	few	NA
CSVGTGYNEQFF	TGCAGCGTTGGGACAGGGTACAATGAGCAGTTCTTC	TRBV29-1	TRBJ2-1	NA	TRBD1
CASSVGLGTDEQFF	TGTGCCAGCAGCGTAGGATTGGGCACGGATGAGCAGTTCTTC	TRBV9	TRBJ2-1	many	NA
CASSRTSNGYTF	TGTGCCAGCAGTCGGACCTCAAATGGCTACACCTTC	TRBV12-3/TRBV12-4	TRBJ1-2	few	NA
CATSTSRGLGDTQYF	TGTGCCACCAGCACCAGCAGGGGCCTGGGAGATACGCAGTATTTT	TRBV15	TRBJ2-3	many	NA
CASSLVPAGMGGNEQFF	TGTGCCAGCAGCTTAGTTCCAGCGGGGATGGGTGGGAATGAGCAGTTCTTC	TRBV7-2	TRBJ2-1	few	TRBD2
CATSDSWNTRTGGPYNEQFF	TGTGCCACCAGTGATTCCTGGAATACTCGAACAGGGGGACCCTACAATGAGCAGTTCTTC	TRBV24-1	TRBJ2-1	NA	TRBD1